This entry lists 20 T cell receptor beta chains sequenced from one sample in a study of PD-L1 blockade in urothelial cancer. The repertoire was sequenced with immunoSEQ multiplex PCR; TCRdb's copy has only in-frame clones and lacks some. The table lists under 55,000 clones, about 80% of them singletons. Time point meaning: pretreatment peripheral blood. Sequenced here: PBMCs, sampled around atezolizumab (anti-PD-L1) treatment. The source is a man aged 65 to 85 with urothelial cancer.

The gene calls are TRBV30 and TRBJ2-7; tentative D call: TRBD2 (6 bases). The CDR3 totals 13 residues. Per germline, CDR1 GTSNPN and CDR2 SVGIG (reference sequence). V was trimmed by 1 base and J by 6 bases, leaving 13 bases between them. The CDR3 loop reads CAWSGSVGGEQYF. The DNA for the CDR3 is TGTGCCTGGAGTGGTAGTGTGGGGGGCGAGCAGTACTTC.

This clone was found a few times. This chain uses TRBV4-2 with TRBJ2-1, with TRBD2 matching 8 bases. Germline V lookup: CDR1 LGHNA, CDR2 YNFKEQ. V shed 4 bases and J 7 bases; nucleotides not matched to a gene: 9. The CDR3 is made up of 15 amino acids. The CDR3 DNA reads as TGTGCCAGCAGCCGAGGGGGACTAGGGGTGAATGAGCAGTTCTTC. Translated, it gives CASSRGGLGVNEQFF.

This chain joins TRBV18 and TRBJ2-1, with 7 bases fitting TRBD1. Trimming cost V 3 bases and J 8 bases; bases outside gene matches: 1. CDR1 is KGHSH, CDR2 LQKENI, per germline. The CDR3 covers 12 residues. The CDR3 region has the DNA TGTGCCAGCTCACCCCAGGGGGATGAGCAGTTCTTC. Its protein is CASSPQGDEQFF.

The chain uses TRBV2 and TRBJ1-4; no firm D call. Germline-derived CDR1 and CDR2 are SNHLY and FYNNEI. This CDR3 has 13 residues. The V gene lost 6 bases and the J gene lost 8 bases, with 13 bases spanning the gap. Here the CDR3 reads CASRRPPGEKLFF. The CDR3 DNA reads as TGTGCCAGCAGAAGACCCCCGGGAGAAAAACTGTTTTTT.

The chain combines TRBV6-6 with TRBJ1-4; D uncertain. Trimming removed 5 bases from V and 4 bases from J, with 14 bases in between. Germline V lookup: CDR1 MNHNY, CDR2 SVGAGI (reference sequence). The CDR3 totals 15 residues. The CDR3 DNA sequence: TGTGCCAGCAGTAGTCGGACGGGGAATAATGAAAAACTGTTTTTT. Protein sequence: CASSSRTGNNEKLFF.

The chain recombines TRBV10-2 with TRBJ2-5, with D perhaps TRBD1 (6 bases). The V gene's germline CDR1 is WSHSY and CDR2 SAAADI. This CDR3 has 16 residues. The ends were cut back, 0 bases at V and 5 bases at J, with 16 bases in the middle. The CDR3 region has the DNA TGCGCCAGCAGTGAGTCGCCAGGGGCGCCCAGGGAGACCCAGTACTTC. Its protein is CASSESPGAPRETQYF.

The rearrangement uses TRBV5-1 and TRBJ1-2, with 8 bases aligning to TRBD1. This CDR3 is 14 amino acids long. CDR1 is SGHRS and CDR2 is YFSETQ in the germline V gene. The ends lost 0 bases at V and 6 bases at J; junction bases unmatched: 4. The CDR3 nucleotides are TGCGCCAGCAGCTTGGCCAGGGGGCTGGATGGCTACACCTTC. Protein product: CASSLARGLDGYTF.

This clone was counted a single time. This chain connects TRBV19 to TRBJ2-7, with D possibly matching TRBD1 (5 bases). V was clipped by 4 bases and J by 9 bases, with 16 bases between them. CDR3 length equals 13 residues. Germline V gives CDR1 LNHDA, CDR2 SQIVND (reference sequence). CDR3 region: CASSTGQGARQYF. CDR3 coding DNA: TGTGCCAGTAGTACTGGGCAGGGCGCCAGGCAGTACTTC.

The CDR3: CASGFGQPAGNSPLHF. As DNA, the CDR3 is TGTGCCAGCGGTTTCGGGCAGCCTGCGGGGAATTCACCCCTCCACTTT. V is TRBV7-9 and J is TRBJ1-6; D is undetermined. Trimming left V 8 bases short and J 7 bases short, with 21 bases between. The germline V gene has CDR1 SEHNR and CDR2 FQNEAQ (reference sequence). The CDR3 contains 16 residues.

CDR3: CASSERGQGTEAFF. The CDR3 DNA follows: TGTGCCAGCTCGGAAAGGGGACAGGGCACTGAAGCTTTCTTT. The chain has TRBV18 and TRBJ1-1; 9 nucleotides align to TRBD1. Germline-derived CDR1 and CDR2 are KGHSH and LQKENI. V dropped 6 bases and J dropped 4; count of bases not matched to a gene: 6. The CDR3 has 14 amino acids. Filled out from reference TRBV18 and TRBJ1-1, the complete variable domain reads NAGVMQNPRHLVRRRGQEARLRCSPMKGHSHVYWYRQLPEEGLKFMVYLQKENIIDESGMPKERFSAEFPKEGPSILRIQQVVRGDSAAYFCASSERGQGTEAFFGQGTRLTVV.

The chain has TRBV7-6 and TRBJ2-1, with D perhaps matching TRBD1 (5 bases). Germline loops: CDR1 SGHVS, CDR2 FNYEAQ. V was pared by 1 base and J by 7 bases, with 8 bases between. This CDR3 has 13 residues. This CDR3 reads CASSLDPGNEQFF. In DNA, the CDR3 is TGTGCCAGCAGCTTAGACCCAGGGAATGAGCAGTTCTTC.

The chain uses TRBV29-1 and TRBJ1-2; D may be TRBD1 (6 bases). Deletions cut 2 bases from V and 4 bases from J, with 11 bases between. Germline V gene lookup returns CDR1 SQVTM and CDR2 ANQGSEA. There are 13 residues in the CDR3. As DNA, the CDR3 is TGCAGCGTTGAATCGGGACAAGTCTATGGCTACACCTTC. Protein: CSVESGQVYGYTF.

With regard to this clone: A junction boundary mismatches the germline segment, possibly from a read error. V gene TRBV2 combines with J gene TRBJ2-2; no clear D gene. This CDR3 contains 16 residues. Germline V gene lookup returns CDR1 SNHLY and CDR2 FYNNEI. The CDR3 spells CASSVRGRPNSGELFF. The CDR3 DNA reads TGTGCCAGCAGTGTACGAGGTCGACCGAACTCCGGGGAGCTGTTTTTT.

The chain uses TRBV29-1 and TRBJ2-3; D ambiguous. V was clipped by 0 bases and J by 3 bases, with 13 bases between them. The length of the CDR3 is 15 residues. Per the germline V gene, CDR1 is SQVTM and CDR2 is ANQGSEA. The CDR3 coding sequence is TGCAGCGTTGAAGATCAGCCAGGTGGGACAGATACGCAGTATTTT. Its translation is CSVEDQPGGTDTQYF.

V is TRBV18 and J is TRBJ1-2; 8 nucleotides agree with TRBD1. The junction had 4 bases not matched to a gene; V was cut back by 5 bases and J by 2 bases. The CDR3 has 14 amino acids. Germline V CDR1 and CDR2: KGHSH, LQKENI. In nucleotides, the CDR3 is TGTGCCAGCTCAGCGGGACAGGACAACTATGGCTACACCTTC. This gives the protein CASSAGQDNYGYTF.

The chain couples TRBV7-2 to TRBJ2-7; D gene unclear. Trimming left V 4 bases short and J 6 bases short, with 13 bases between. CDR1 and CDR2 from the germline V gene are SGHTA and FQGNSA. CDR3 length: 13 residues. CDR3 region: CASSSVPRSEQYF. CDR3 bases: TGTGCCAGCAGCTCGGTCCCCCGTTCCGAGCAGTACTTC.

The chain uses TRBV5-1 and TRBJ1-1; 7 bases are a match to TRBD1. V was pared by 1 base and J by 1 base, with 4 bases of the junction left unmatched. Germline V gene sequence: CDR1 SGHRS, CDR2 YFSETQ. There are 15 residues in the CDR3. The CDR3: CASSLLTGRNTEAFF. CDR3 coding DNA: TGCGCCAGCAGCTTGCTGACAGGGAGGAACACTGAAGCTTTCTTT. Drawing the rest from reference TRBV5-1 and TRBJ1-1, the complete variable domain is KAGVTQTPRYLIKTRGQQVTLSCSPISGHRSVSWYQQTPGQGLQFLFEYFSETQRNKGNFPGRFSGRQFSNSRSEMNVSTLELGDSALYLCASSLLTGRNTEAFFGQGTRLTVV.

V gene TRBV30 combines with J gene TRBJ2-3; 11 bases line up with TRBD1. Per the germline V gene, CDR1 is GTSNPN and CDR2 is SVGIG (reference sequence). This CDR3 comprises 16 residues. V lost 1 base, J lost 4 bases, and 7 bases stayed unmatched. In DNA, the CDR3 is TGTGCCTGGAGTGCCGGGACAGGGGGTTGGGCAGATACGCAGTATTTT. It yields the protein CAWSAGTGGWADTQYF.

This clone has just a few counts. The chain combines TRBV15 with TRBJ1-1, with D perhaps matching TRBD1 (5 bases). The CDR3 consists of 16 residues. V was clipped by 0 bases and J by 5 bases, with 16 bases between them. Germline CDR1 reads LNHNV; CDR2 reads YYDKDF (reference sequence). This CDR3 reads CATSRDEAGRETEAFF. CDR3 coding DNA: TGTGCCACCAGCAGAGATGAGGCAGGGAGGGAGACTGAAGCTTTCTTT.

This clone was seen a few times. The chain links TRBV5-1 to TRBJ2-2, with D perhaps matching TRBD2 (6 bases). Germline V gene data show CDR1 as SGHRS and CDR2 as YFSETQ. V shed 4 bases and J shed 7 bases, with 17 bases lying between them. This CDR3 region has 15 residues. CDR3 sequence: CASSRSQGGIGELFF. DNA of the CDR3: TGCGCCAGCAGCCGGAGCCAGGGAGGTATCGGGGAGCTGTTTTTT.